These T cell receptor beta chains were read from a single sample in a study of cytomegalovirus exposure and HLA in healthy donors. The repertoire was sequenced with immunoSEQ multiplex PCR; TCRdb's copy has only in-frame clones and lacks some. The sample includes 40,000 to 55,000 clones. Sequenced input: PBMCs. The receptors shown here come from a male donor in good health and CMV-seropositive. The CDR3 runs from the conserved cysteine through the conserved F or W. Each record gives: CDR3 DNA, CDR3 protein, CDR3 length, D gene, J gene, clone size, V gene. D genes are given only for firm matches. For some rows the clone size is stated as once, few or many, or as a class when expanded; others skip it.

DNA: TGTGCCAGCAGCGAGGGTAATTCACCCCTCCACTTT; CDR3: CASSEGNSPLHF; length: 12; D: .; J: TRBJ1-6; size: .; V: TRBV7-9
DNA: TGTGCCAGCAGAACAGGGGGAGATACGCAGTATTTT; CDR3: CASRTGGDTQYF; length: 12; D: TRBD1; J: TRBJ2-3; size: .; V: TRBV11-2
DNA: TGCAGCGTTGAAGGGAGCTTCGGCAGCACAGATACGCAGTATTTT; CDR3: CSVEGSFGSTDTQYF; length: 15; D: .; J: TRBJ2-3; size: .; V: TRBV29-1
DNA: TGTGCCAGCCGGCTAGTTTTGGGCAGGGACAGCGAGCAGTACTTC; CDR3: CASRLVLGRDSEQYF; length: 15; D: TRBD1; J: TRBJ2-7; size: .; V: TRBV6-6
DNA: TGTGCGCGGGACGGGGTAAACTATGGCTACACCTTC; CDR3: CARDGVNYGYTF; length: 12; D: .; J: TRBJ1-2; size: .; V: TRBV30
DNA: TGTGCCATCAGTGAGCCCGGAGGGGATTCACCCCTCCACTTT; CDR3: CAISEPGGDSPLHF; length: 14; D: .; J: TRBJ1-6; size: .; V: TRBV10-3
DNA: TGTGCCAGCAGCCCCCGGGACAGTAGGGGGCCCAATCTATATTTT; CDR3: CASSPRDSRGPNLYF; length: 15; D: TRBD1; J: TRBJ1-3; size: .; V: TRBV7-2
DNA: TGTGCCAGCAACCGCCTAGCGGGGGGGCGATACGAGCAGTACTTC; CDR3: CASNRLAGGRYEQYF; length: 15; D: TRBD2; J: TRBJ2-7; size: .; V: TRBV28
DNA: TGCGCCAGCAGCTTGGCGGGGACAGCATACACTGAAGCTTTCTTT; CDR3: CASSLAGTAYTEAFF; length: 15; D: TRBD1; J: TRBJ1-1; size: .; V: TRBV5-1
DNA: TGTGCCAGCAGCGCAGGACAGGGACCCTACGAGCAGTACTTC; CDR3: CASSAGQGPYEQYF; length: 14; D: TRBD1; J: TRBJ2-7; size: .; V: TRBV7-3
DNA: TGTGCCAGCAATTCTCCGGGACAGGGTAGGGAGACCCAGTACTTC; CDR3: CASNSPGQGRETQYF; length: 15; D: TRBD1; J: TRBJ2-5; size: .; V: TRBV28
DNA: TGTGCCAGCAGCGCTTGGGACAGGGCCTACGAGCAGTACTTC; CDR3: CASSAWDRAYEQYF; length: 14; D: TRBD1; J: TRBJ2-7; size: .; V: TRBV9
DNA: TGTGCCAGCAGCGCCGACAGGGCAGGTGGCTACACCTTC; CDR3: CASSADRAGGYTF; length: 13; D: TRBD1; J: TRBJ1-2; size: .; V: TRBV11-1
DNA: TGTGCCAGCAGTGAGGGACAGGGGTACTATGGCTACACCTTC; CDR3: CASSEGQGYYGYTF; length: 14; D: TRBD1; J: TRBJ1-2; size: .; V: TRBV27
DNA: TGCGCCAGCAGCCTAGGACTAGCGGGGGGGGATGAGCAGTTCTTC; CDR3: CASSLGLAGGDEQFF; length: 15; D: TRBD2; J: TRBJ2-1; size: .; V: TRBV5-1
DNA: TGTGCCAGCTCGGAGGGGACAGATTTGATCTATGGCTACACCTTC; CDR3: CASSEGTDLIYGYTF; length: 15; D: TRBD1; J: TRBJ1-2; size: .; V: TRBV18
DNA: TGTGCCAGCAGCTCACAGGGGTCGGGCACTGAAGCTTTCTTT; CDR3: CASSSQGSGTEAFF; length: 14; D: TRBD1; J: TRBJ1-1; size: .; V: TRBV11-3
DNA: TGTGCCAGCAGCCCCGGACGGGGGGTTGGTGGCTACACCTTC; CDR3: CASSPGRGVGGYTF; length: 14; D: .; J: TRBJ1-2; size: .; V: TRBV6-1
DNA: TGTGCCAGCAGCCCGGGTGGGGAGGATACGCAGTATTTT; CDR3: CASSPGGEDTQYF; length: 13; D: .; J: TRBJ2-3; size: .; V: TRBV4-2
DNA: TGTGCCAGCAGCGTAGCTCTCCCGGGTCACGGAGAGACCCAGTACTTC; CDR3: CASSVALPGHGETQYF; length: 16; D: .; J: TRBJ2-5; size: .; V: TRBV9
DNA: TGTGCCAGCAGCCCTACAGGGGGGTCCTACGAGCAGTACTTC; CDR3: CASSPTGGSYEQYF; length: 14; D: TRBD1; J: TRBJ2-7; size: .; V: TRBV11-2
DNA: TGTGCCAGCACAACGTTTCGGGCTGAAGCTTTCTTT; CDR3: CASTTFRAEAFF; length: 12; D: .; J: TRBJ1-1; size: .; V: TRBV2
DNA: TGTGCCAGCAGCTTAGGGGGACTAGCGGGGACCGCGGAGACCCAGTACTTC; CDR3: CASSLGGLAGTAETQYF; length: 17; D: TRBD2; J: TRBJ2-5; size: .; V: TRBV5-4
DNA: TGTGCCAGCAGCCCCCAATCAGGGGTGAACACTGAAGCTTTCTTT; CDR3: CASSPQSGVNTEAFF; length: 15; D: .; J: TRBJ1-1; size: .; V: TRBV7-9
DNA: TGTGCCAGCAGCTCGGGACTACATAATTCACCCCTCCACTTT; CDR3: CASSSGLHNSPLHF; length: 14; D: .; J: TRBJ1-6; size: medium-sized; V: TRBV5-6
DNA: TGTGCCAGCAGCCACGATTCCTCAGGGGGCGCCGGCTACACCTTC; CDR3: CASSHDSSGGAGYTF; length: 15; D: TRBD1; J: TRBJ1-2; size: .; V: TRBV4-2
DNA: TGTGCCAGCAGTGATTCGGGAGGGGGATACGAGCAGTACTTC; CDR3: CASSDSGGGYEQYF; length: 14; D: TRBD2; J: TRBJ2-7; size: .; V: TRBV2
DNA: TGCGCCAGCCGGCAGGTGGGCAGGGATAATTCACCCCTCCACTTT; CDR3: CASRQVGRDNSPLHF; length: 15; D: .; J: TRBJ1-6; size: .; V: TRBV5-1
DNA: TGTGCCAGCACCCCGACAGCAAGCTCTGGAAACACCATATATTTT; CDR3: CASTPTASSGNTIYF; length: 15; D: .; J: TRBJ1-3; size: .; V: TRBV28
DNA: TGTGCCTGGAGCATAGCGGGGACCGGGGAGCTGTTTTTT; CDR3: CAWSIAGTGELFF; length: 13; D: TRBD2; J: TRBJ2-2; size: .; V: TRBV30
DNA: TGTGCCAGCAGTGAATTTAATATCTTC; CDR3: CASSEFNIF; length: 9; D: .; J: TRBJ2-1; size: .; V: TRBV6-1
DNA: TGTGCCAGCAGTCTAGGGGGCTCCACTGACTACGAGCAGTACTTC; CDR3: CASSLGGSTDYEQYF; length: 15; D: TRBD1; J: TRBJ2-7; size: .; V: TRBV6-5
DNA: TGTGCCAGCTCCCCAAGGACAGGGGGGACCTACGAGCAGTACTTC; CDR3: CASSPRTGGTYEQYF; length: 15; D: TRBD1; J: TRBJ2-7; size: .; V: TRBV18
DNA: TGTGCCAGCAGTTTATCCGGGACAGCCACCTTTAACTATGGCTACACCTTC; CDR3: CASSLSGTATFNYGYTF; length: 17; D: TRBD1; J: TRBJ1-2; size: .; V: TRBV27
DNA: TGTGCCAGCAGTTGGGGGCACACTGAAGCTTTCTTT; CDR3: CASSWGHTEAFF; length: 12; D: .; J: TRBJ1-1; size: .; V: TRBV6-1
DNA: TGTGCCTGGAGTCTAGCGGGGGCAGATACGCAGTATTTT; CDR3: CAWSLAGADTQYF; length: 13; D: TRBD2; J: TRBJ2-3; size: .; V: TRBV30
DNA: TGTGCCAGCAGCGGACAGGGATCCTCCGAAGCTTTCTTT; CDR3: CASSGQGSSEAFF; length: 13; D: TRBD1; J: TRBJ1-1; size: .; V: TRBV7-8
DNA: TGTGCCAGCAGTGCCAGCGGGAGGGGGACAGATACGCAGTATTTT; CDR3: CASSASGRGTDTQYF; length: 15; D: TRBD2; J: TRBJ2-3; size: .; V: TRBV6-1